Given below is one T cell receptor (beta chain) in context. TCRdb's copy holds only in-frame clones and misses some; the assay was immunoSEQ multiplex PCR. The sample records 40,000 to 45,000 clones, 88% being singletons. For each patient, 1 to 8 samples were obtained, pretreatment and on-treatment. CDR3 length equals 15 residues. Germline-derived CDR1 and CDR2 are SGHTA and FQGNSA. V was shortened by 2 bases and J by 6 bases, with 14 bases between the two germline ends. The data were taken from a study of PD-L1 blockade in urothelial cancer. Sequenced here: PBMCs, sampled around atezolizumab (anti-PD-L1) treatment. This sequence joins TRBV7-2 and TRBJ1-5; no clear D. The origin of this receptor is a woman between 55 and 75 years old with urothelial cancer. CDR3 sequence (DNA): TGTGCCAGCAGCTTACGGCCATCGGAGGCTCAGCCCCAGCATTTT. As protein: CASSLRPSEAQPQHF. The variable domain in full, with the rest retrieved from reference TRBV7-2 and TRBJ1-5, is GAGVSQSPSNKVTEKGKDVELRCDPISGHTALYWYRQSLGQGLEFLIYFQGNSAPDKSGLPSDRFSAERTGGSVSTLTIQRTQQEDSAVYLCASSLRPSEAQPQHFGDGTRLSIL.